The 5 T cell receptor beta chains in this list originate from one sample, sequenced in a study of OX40 agonist ivuxolimab in advanced cancers. The repertoire was sequenced with immunoSEQ multiplex PCR; TCRdb's copy has only in-frame clones and lacks some. The sample yields tens of thousands of clones, approximately 92% seen once. The sequencing here drew on CD4+ or CD8+ T cells sorted from blood, taken in a trial of the OX40 agonist ivuxolimab. The receptors here all came from an adult with an advanced solid tumor such as melanoma, head and neck, liver or kidney cancer.

The genes are TRBV2 and TRBJ1-5, with D possibly TRBD1 on 5 matching bases. CDR1 and CDR2 from the germline V gene are SNHLY and FYNNEI. This CDR3 has 16 residues. V dropped 7 bases and J dropped 0 bases, with 16 bases sitting between them. Here the CDR3 DNA reads TGTGCCAGCACCAGAAGGGTCAGGGATAGCAATCAGCCCCAGCATTTT. Protein product: CASTRRVRDSNQPQHF.

The chain links TRBV4-1 to TRBJ1-1; D gene unclear. CDR3 size: 15 residues. V was trimmed by 4 bases and J by 5 bases, leaving 17 bases between them. The germline gives CDR1 MGHRA, CDR2 YSYEKL. The CDR3 here is CASSPRQRGATEAFF. Written as DNA, the CDR3 is TGCGCCAGCAGCCCACGCCAACGGGGAGCAACTGAAGCTTTCTTT.

The J gene is TRBJ2-5, the V gene TRBV11-2; 13 nucleotides agree with TRBD2. The CDR3 is made up of 17 amino acids. CDR1 SGHAT and CDR2 FQNNGV come from the germline V gene. With 1 base clipped from V and 5 bases from J, the junction kept 7 bases outside the gene matches. The CDR3, as DNA: TGTGCCAGCAGCTTAGGACTAGCGGGGGGCTGGGGGGAGACCCAGTACTTC. Residues: CASSLGLAGGWGETQYF.

The chain uses TRBV18 and TRBJ2-3; D remains unclear. The germline CDR1 and CDR2 sequences are KGHSH and LQKENI. V was pared by 6 bases and J by 4 bases, with 5 bases between. The CDR3 loop spans 11 amino acids. As DNA, the CDR3 is TGTGCCAGCTCCGAAGCAGATACGCAGTATTTT. This codes for CASSEADTQYF.

The gene calls are TRBV2 and TRBJ2-2; no reliable D call. The CDR3 loop spans 12 amino acids. V gave up 5 bases and J gave up 4 bases, with 5 bases separating them. Germline CDR1 SNHLY, CDR2 FYNNEI. The CDR3: CASSYVTGELFF. The CDR3 region has the DNA TGTGCCAGCAGTTACGTCACCGGGGAGCTGTTTTTT.